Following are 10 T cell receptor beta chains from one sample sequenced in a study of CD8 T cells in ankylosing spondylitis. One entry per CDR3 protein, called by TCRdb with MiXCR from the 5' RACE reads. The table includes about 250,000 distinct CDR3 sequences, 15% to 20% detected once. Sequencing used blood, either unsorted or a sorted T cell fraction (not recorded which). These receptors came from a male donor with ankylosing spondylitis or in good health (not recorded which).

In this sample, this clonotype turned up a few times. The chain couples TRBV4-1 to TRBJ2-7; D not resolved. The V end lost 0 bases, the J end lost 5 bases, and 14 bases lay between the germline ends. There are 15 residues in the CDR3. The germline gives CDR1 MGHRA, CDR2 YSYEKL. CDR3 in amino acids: CASSQDRSVTNEQYF. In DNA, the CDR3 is TGCGCCAGCAGCCAAGATCGATCAGTTACTAACGAGCAGTACTTC.

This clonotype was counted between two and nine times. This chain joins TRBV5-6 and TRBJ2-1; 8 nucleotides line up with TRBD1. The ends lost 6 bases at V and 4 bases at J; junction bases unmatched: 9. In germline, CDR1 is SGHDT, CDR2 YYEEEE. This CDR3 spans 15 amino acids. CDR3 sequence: CASNTGTGSYNEQFF. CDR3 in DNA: TGTGCCAGCAATACCGGGACAGGATCATACAATGAGCAGTTCTTC.

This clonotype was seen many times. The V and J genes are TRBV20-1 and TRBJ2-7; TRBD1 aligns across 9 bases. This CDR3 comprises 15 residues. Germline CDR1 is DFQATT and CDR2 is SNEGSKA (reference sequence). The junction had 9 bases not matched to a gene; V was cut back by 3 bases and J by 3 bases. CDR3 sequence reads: CSARETGGAHYEQYF. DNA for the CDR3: TGCAGTGCTAGGGAGACAGGGGGAGCCCACTACGAGCAGTACTTC.

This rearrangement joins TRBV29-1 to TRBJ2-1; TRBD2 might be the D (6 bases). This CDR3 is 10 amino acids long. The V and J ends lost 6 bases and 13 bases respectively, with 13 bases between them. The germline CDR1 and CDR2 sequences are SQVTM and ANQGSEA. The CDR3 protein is CSVLAEDQFF. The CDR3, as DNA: TGCAGCGTCTTAGCGGAGGATCAGTTCTTC.

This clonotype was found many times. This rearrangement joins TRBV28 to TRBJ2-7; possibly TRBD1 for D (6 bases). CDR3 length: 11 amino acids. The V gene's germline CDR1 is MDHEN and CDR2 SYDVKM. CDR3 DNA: TGTCAATCGACAGGTTCCGGCGAGCAGTACTTC. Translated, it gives CQSTGSGEQYF.

CDR3 amino acids: CASELAGGADTQYF. The CDR3 bases are TGCGCCAGTGAACTAGCCGGGGGTGCAGATACGCAGTATTTT. The chain uses TRBV5-1 and TRBJ2-3; perhaps TRBD2 as D (6 bases). Per the germline V gene, CDR1 is SGHRS and CDR2 is YFSETQ. CDR3 size: 14 residues. Trimming pared 8 bases from V and 4 bases from J, leaving 17 bases between.

The chain's CDR3 is CASSIRAGIDPTLGQYF. The CDR3 DNA is TGCGCCAGCAGCATAAGAGCCGGGATAGATCCAACCCTGGGGCAGTACTTC. The chain combines TRBV4-1 with TRBJ2-7, with D tentatively TRBD2 (5 bases). Germline-derived CDR1 and CDR2 are MGHRA and YSYEKL. The length of the CDR3 is 17 residues. V lost 5 bases, J lost 9 bases, and 29 bases lay in between.

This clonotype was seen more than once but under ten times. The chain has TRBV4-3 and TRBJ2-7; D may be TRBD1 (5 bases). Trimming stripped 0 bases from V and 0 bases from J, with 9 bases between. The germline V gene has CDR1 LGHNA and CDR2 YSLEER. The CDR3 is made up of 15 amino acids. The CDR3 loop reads CASSQEEDSSYEQYF. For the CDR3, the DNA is TGCGCCAGCAGCCAAGAGGAAGACAGCTCCTACGAGCAGTACTTC.

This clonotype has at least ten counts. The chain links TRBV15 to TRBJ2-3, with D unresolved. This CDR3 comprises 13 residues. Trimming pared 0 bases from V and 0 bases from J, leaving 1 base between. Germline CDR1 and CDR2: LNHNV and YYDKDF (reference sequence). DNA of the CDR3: TGTGCCACCAGCAGAGAAAGCACAGATACGCAGTATTTT. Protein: CATSRESTDTQYF. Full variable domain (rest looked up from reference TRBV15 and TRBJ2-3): DAMVIQNPRYQVTQFGKPVTLSCSQTLNHNVMYWYQQKSSQAPKLLFHYYDKDFNNEADTPDNFQSRRPNTSFCFLDIRSPGLGDTAMYLCATSRESTDTQYFGPGTRLTVL.

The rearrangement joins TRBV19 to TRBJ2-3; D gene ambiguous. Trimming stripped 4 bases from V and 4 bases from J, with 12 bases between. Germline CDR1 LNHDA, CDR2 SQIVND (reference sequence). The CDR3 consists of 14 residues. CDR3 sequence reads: CASSTGPIPDTQYF. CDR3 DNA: TGTGCCAGTAGTACCGGACCCATACCAGATACGCAGTATTTT.